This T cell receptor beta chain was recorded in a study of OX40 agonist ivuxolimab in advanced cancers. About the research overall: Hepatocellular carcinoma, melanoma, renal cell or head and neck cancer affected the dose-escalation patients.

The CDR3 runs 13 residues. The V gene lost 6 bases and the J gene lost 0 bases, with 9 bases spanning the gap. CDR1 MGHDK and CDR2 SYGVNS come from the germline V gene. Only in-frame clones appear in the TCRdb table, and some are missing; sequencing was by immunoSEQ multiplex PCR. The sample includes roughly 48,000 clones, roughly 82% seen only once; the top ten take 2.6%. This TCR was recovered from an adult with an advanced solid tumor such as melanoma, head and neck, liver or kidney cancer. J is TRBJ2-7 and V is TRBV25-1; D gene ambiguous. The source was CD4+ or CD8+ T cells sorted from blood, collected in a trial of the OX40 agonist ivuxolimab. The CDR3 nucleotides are TGTGCCAGCAGAAGAATGGGCTCCTACGAGCAGTACTTC. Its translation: CASRRMGSYEQYF.